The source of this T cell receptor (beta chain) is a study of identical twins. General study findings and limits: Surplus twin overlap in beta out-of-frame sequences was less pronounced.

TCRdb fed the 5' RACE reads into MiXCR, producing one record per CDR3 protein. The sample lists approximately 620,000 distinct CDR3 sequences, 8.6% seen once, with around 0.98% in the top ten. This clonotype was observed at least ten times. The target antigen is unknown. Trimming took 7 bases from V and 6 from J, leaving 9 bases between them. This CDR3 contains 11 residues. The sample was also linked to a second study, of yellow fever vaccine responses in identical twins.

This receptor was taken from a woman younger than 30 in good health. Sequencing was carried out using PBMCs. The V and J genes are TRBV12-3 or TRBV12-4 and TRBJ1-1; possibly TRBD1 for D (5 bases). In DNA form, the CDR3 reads TGTGCCAGCATTAGGGGTTCTGAAGCTTTCTTT. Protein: CASIRGSEAFF.